A selection of T cell receptor beta chains follows, all from one sample in a study of T-cell memory formation after mild COVID-19. MiXCR, run by TCRdb on the 5' RACE reads, gives a single entry per CDR3 protein. The sample shows roughly 320,000 distinct CDR3 sequences, approximately 29% of them seen only once. Source material: PBMCs or a T cell subset sorted from them (not recorded which). The receptor set was obtained from an adult woman who had mild COVID-19 (a few samples of this study predate the infection). Cell type and time point are not known. Both conserved end residues are part of each CDR3. The order of the fields is J gene, D gene, V gene, clone size, CDR3 DNA, CDR3 protein. The D gene is left open where the match is weak. Rows give clone size only sometimes, using once, few, many, or a class for an expanded clone.

TRBJ1-6 TRBD1 TRBV7-2 once TGTGCCAGCAGCCCCGGGACAGTCAAGAGATCACCCCTCCACTTT CASSPGTVKRSPLHF
TRBJ2-7 TRBD2 TRBV4-1 - TGCGCCAGCAGCCAAGACGACGAGCGGGGTTTCTCCTACGAGCAGTACTTC CASSQDDERGFSYEQYF
TRBJ2-7 TRBD1 TRBV20-1 once TGCAGTGCTAGAGTAACCTGGGACAGGGGATCCTACGAGCAGTACTTC CSARVTWDRGSYEQYF
TRBJ1-1 - TRBV12-3/TRBV12-4 - TGTGCCAGCAGTTCACCTGATTGGGGAGGTGACACTGAAGCTTTCTTT CASSSPDWGGDTEAFF
TRBJ1-1 - TRBV5-1 - TGCGCCAGCATCTTGGGGGGGAGTACTGAAGCTTTCTTT CASILGGSTEAFF
TRBJ1-1 - TRBV7-3 - TGTGCCAGCAGCCCCTGGGGGGGGAGGAACACTGAAGCTTTCTTT CASSPWGGRNTEAFF
TRBJ2-7 TRBD1 TRBV9 - TGTGCCAGCAGCGGAACCGGGACAGGGCTCTACGAGCAGTACTTC CASSGTGTGLYEQYF
TRBJ2-1 - TRBV29-1 - TGCAGCGTTGCCCCCATCAATGAGCAGTTCTTC CSVAPINEQFF
TRBJ1-6 TRBD1 TRBV9 few TGTGCCAGCAGCGTAGGACAGGGCGCCGATTCACCCCTCCACTTT CASSVGQGADSPLHF
TRBJ2-7 TRBD2 TRBV7-6 few TGTGCCAGCAGCTTAGTTGGTAGCGGGGGTGACGAGCAGTACTTC CASSLVGSGGDEQYF
TRBJ2-7 TRBD2 TRBV6-2/TRBV6-3 many TGTGCCAGCAGTTACGGGACTAGCGGCTCCTACGAGCAGTACTTC CASSYGTSGSYEQYF
TRBJ2-7 TRBD1 TRBV7-2 - TGTGCCAGCAGCAAGGACAGGGGCGGCTACGAGCAGTACTTC CASSKDRGGYEQYF
TRBJ2-3 TRBD2 TRBV12-3/TRBV12-4 - TGTGCCAGCAGTTACCTGACTAGCGGGATGGTTACGCAGTATTTT CASSYLTSGMVTQYF
TRBJ1-1 TRBD1 TRBV4-1 - TGCGCCAGCAGCCAAATACAGGGGGTTGGTGAGGCTTTCTTT CASSQIQGVGEAFF
TRBJ2-7 - TRBV2 - TGTGCCAGCAGCGCCGAGGGCTACGAGCAGTACTTC CASSAEGYEQYF
TRBJ1-1 - TRBV5-1 - TGCGCCAGCAGCTTGTACGGCGGGAACACTGAAGCTTTCTTT CASSLYGGNTEAFF
TRBJ2-4 TRBD2 TRBV12-3/TRBV12-4 few TGTGCCAGCAGCGGGGGGGGTAGGGCAAACATTCAGTACTTC CASSGGGRANIQYF
TRBJ2-7 - TRBV5-5 - TGTGCCAGCAGCTATTACTACTCCTACGAGCAGTACTTC CASSYYYSYEQYF
TRBJ2-2 - TRBV12-3/TRBV12-4 few TGTGCCAGCTTTACGAAGCCCAATACCGGGGAGCTGTTTTTT CASFTKPNTGELFF
TRBJ1-4 - TRBV7-9 - TGTGCCAGCAGCTTAGCAGACCCGCCAGGGAAACTGTTTTTT CASSLADPPGKLFF
TRBJ2-5 TRBD1 TRBV4-3 - TGCGCCAGCAGCCAAGAGGCCAGGGGGCAAGAGACCCAGTACTTC CASSQEARGQETQYF
TRBJ2-1 - TRBV12-3/TRBV12-4 many TGTGCCAGCAGCCGGGGACGGTACAATGAGCAGTTCTTC CASSRGRYNEQFF
TRBJ1-1 - TRBV5-1 - TGCGCCAGCAGCTTGGGGACAGTCCCCCATGAAGCTTTCTTT CASSLGTVPHEAFF
TRBJ1-1 - TRBV5-1 - TGCGCCAGCAGCCCTGACGGGACGGCACTTATGAACACTGAAGCTTTCTTT CASSPDGTALMNTEAFF
TRBJ2-5 TRBD2 TRBV20-1 - TGCAGTGCTAGAGAAGAGCGGGGGGGCGGAGAGACCCAGTACTTC CSAREERGGGETQYF
TRBJ1-5 - TRBV19 few TGTGCCAGTAGGAGTGGGACCCAGCCCCAGCATTTT CASRSGTQPQHF
TRBJ1-1 - TRBV6-5 - TGTGCCAGCAGTTACATATGGGACACTGAAGCTTTCTTT CASSYIWDTEAFF
TRBJ1-2 TRBD1 TRBV20-1 - TGCAGTGCCCGGGACAGGGAGAAGGCTAACTATGGCTACACCTTC CSARDREKANYGYTF
TRBJ1-1 - TRBV18 - TGTGCCAGCTCACCTAGCCTAAACACTGAAGCTTTCTTT CASSPSLNTEAFF
TRBJ1-1 - TRBV4-1 few TGCGCCAGCAGACGGGGGAGTAAGGAAGCTTTCTTT CASRRGSKEAFF
TRBJ2-7 - TRBV29-1 many TGCAGCGTTCGGAGAAGCGCGGAAGAGCAGTACTTC CSVRRSAEEQYF
TRBJ2-1 - TRBV30 - TGTGCCTGCTCCACCCAGGGTTTGGGCTCCTACAATGAGCAGTTCTTC CACSTQGLGSYNEQFF
TRBJ2-7 TRBD1 TRBV4-3 few TGCGCCAGCAGCCTCGGGACAGCTACTTACGAGCAGTACTTC CASSLGTATYEQYF
TRBJ2-1 - TRBV25-1 - TGTGCCAGCAGTGACTCGAGGGATGATTACAATGAGCAGTTCTTC CASSDSRDDYNEQFF
TRBJ2-7 - TRBV7-7 few TGTGCTAGCAGCCCTTCGGCGAGCTACGAGCAGTACTTC CASSPSASYEQYF
TRBJ2-7 - TRBV30 - TGTGCCTGGAGTGCGGGGCCCGCAGGGATTCTCTACGAGCAGTACTTC CAWSAGPAGILYEQYF
TRBJ2-3 - TRBV5-1 few TGCGCCAGCAGCCCCTCTGTCCAGACGGCCACAGATACGCAGTATTTT CASSPSVQTATDTQYF
TRBJ2-3 TRBD2 TRBV7-2 - TGTGCCAGCAGACAGTCTAGCGGGATAGCCACAGATACGCAGTATTTT CASRQSSGIATDTQYF
TRBJ1-5 TRBD1 TRBV10-3 - TGTGCCATCAGTACAGGGGTTTCAGAGGGCAATCAGCCCCAGCATTTT CAISTGVSEGNQPQHF
TRBJ2-1 TRBD2 TRBV5-4 - TGTGCCAGCAGCTTACTAGCGGGAGTGAAAAATGAGCAGTTCTTC CASSLLAGVKNEQFF
TRBJ2-1 TRBD2 TRBV7-9 few TGTGCCAGCAGCCCCGTGACTAGCGGGGGCCTCAATGAGCAGTTCTTC CASSPVTSGGLNEQFF
TRBJ2-7 TRBD2 TRBV2 once TGTGCCAGCAGTGACGGCGGGGGAAGGGAAAACGAGCAGTACTTC CASSDGGGRENEQYF
TRBJ2-2 - TRBV6-2/TRBV6-3 - TGTGCCAGCAGTGACAGAGGTTTTACGAACACCGGGGAGCTGTTTTTT CASSDRGFTNTGELFF
TRBJ2-3 TRBD2 TRBV6-5 - TGTGCCAGCAGTTACTCGATAACATCGGGAGGGGGGGATACGCAGTATTTT CASSYSITSGGGDTQYF